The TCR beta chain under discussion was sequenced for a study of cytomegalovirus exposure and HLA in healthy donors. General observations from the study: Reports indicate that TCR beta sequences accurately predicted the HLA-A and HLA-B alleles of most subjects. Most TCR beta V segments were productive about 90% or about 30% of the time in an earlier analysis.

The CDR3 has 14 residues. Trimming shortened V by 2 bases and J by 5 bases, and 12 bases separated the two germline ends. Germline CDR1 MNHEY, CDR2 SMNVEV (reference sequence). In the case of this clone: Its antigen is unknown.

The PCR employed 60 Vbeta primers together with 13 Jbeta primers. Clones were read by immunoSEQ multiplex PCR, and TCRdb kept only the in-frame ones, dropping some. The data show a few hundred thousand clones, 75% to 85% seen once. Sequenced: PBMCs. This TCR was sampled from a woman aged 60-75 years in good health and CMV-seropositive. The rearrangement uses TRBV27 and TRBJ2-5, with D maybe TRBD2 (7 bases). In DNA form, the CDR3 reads TGTGCCAGCAGTTTACGGTCGGGGGGCGAGACCCAGTACTTC. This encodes CASSLRSGGETQYF.